Reported below is one T cell receptor (beta chain). Its antigen specificity is not known. Base qualities are not recorded, but no much larger clone differs from it by a single base. This entry belongs to a study of blood T cell repertoires in COVID-19 (dated by TCRdb to about 2020). As for the study more broadly: Samples from collaborators originated in the United States, Italy and Spain and spanned both the acute and convalescent phases of COVID-19. The dataset comprised deeply sampled blood TCRbeta repertoires from subjects exposed to, actively infected with, or recovered from COVID-19. The samples were drawn from the first 160 participants of the ongoing ImmuneRACE study and from some 1,300 subjects provided by 6 global collaborators. A freely available public database, intended as a resource for researchers studying the immune response to SARS-CoV-2, is where the repertoires were released. The prospective study material was composed of cDNA or gDNA derived from T cells, B-cell-depleted T cells, or PBMCs. Sample metadata almost always included a de-identified subject ID, COVID-19 status, age in years and sex. Where available, HLA class I and class II types were obtained from metadata supplied by the sample provider rather than from assay-based typing.

Study-wide conclusions, independent of this receptor: Clinical and demographic metadata were provided uncurated, with the amount varying by source and participant.

The immunoSEQ Assay, a bias-controlled multiplex PCR, was used to amplify TCRbeta CDR3 regions from genomic DNA. Per the source publication's procedure: Within the assay, amplification of reference gene primers was used to estimate how many nucleated cells each sample contained. Sequence reads were collapsed and filtered to measure the absolute abundance of every unique TCRbeta CDR3 rearrangement. For each sample, productive Simpson clonality was calculated by taking the square root of Simpson's diversity index across productive rearrangements. Not all clones reach the TCRdb copy of this immuneACCESS table, which keeps in-frame sequences only. Checked studies attribute under half of the gap to unresolved V genes and leave the rest unexplained. V, J and clone size derive from that table, while D and trimming were established from the DNA sequence. This sample has around 35,000 clones in its table, and more than 70% of those were observed once. Roughly 12% of the sample is held by the ten biggest clonotypes.

Trimming removed 3 bases from V and 7 bases from J, leaving 15 bases between the germline ends. CDR1 and CDR2, looked up from the germline V gene (reference sequence), are SEHNR and FQNEAQ. CDR3 length: 14 amino acids, cysteine to phenylalanine. The sequence is cut down to CDR3 DNA, 42 bases in frame from base 1. Each collaborating institution followed its own protocols to collect whole blood in K2EDTA tubes. For TCRbeta analysis, collaborators shipped samples in one of three forms: frozen whole blood, isolated PBMCs, or DNA extracted from either of those sample types. Rearrangement joined TRBV7-9 to TRBJ1-2, with the D segment identity uncertain. The sequenced sample consisted of peripheral blood. The TCR originated in a man aged 55 to 70 with active COVID-19. DNA sequence: TGTGCCAGCAGCTTCCCTGGTGGAGAGGGTGGCTACACCTTC. Translated, it gives CASSFPGGEGGYTF.